This T cell receptor (beta chain) was recovered during a study of shared clonotypes between healthy human individuals. Whole-study findings and limits: When compared with the clonotypes that were shared by all four sorted-subset donors, the non-shared clonotypes turned out to have lower generation probabilities. A few donors showed sharing of about 5.5% of naive CD4 clonotypes.

V was shortened by 4 bases and J by 8 bases, with 17 bases between the two germline ends. CDR3 length equals 14 residues. Germline V lookup: CDR1 PRHDT, CDR2 FYEKMQ (reference sequence). Genomic DNA from each subset was divided evenly over several immunoSEQ plates. Profiling relied on immunoSEQ multiplex PCR, and the TCRdb table lists in-frame clones only, not all of them. The table includes about 1,900,000 clones, about 95% detected once. Naive CD8 cells lacked CD45RO and underwent positive selection for CCR7, leaving out terminally differentiated effector memory CD45RA+ cells. Each sample came from a Caucasian adult donor living in Nashville, Tennessee. Turning to this clone: As yet, its antigen is unknown.

J is TRBJ1-2 and V is TRBV13, with D tentatively TRBD1 (6 bases). Sequencing used naive CD8+ T cells sorted from blood. The source of this sequence is a man aged 18 to 35 in good health. The CDR3 is CASSSGAPDGGYTF. The CDR3 region has the DNA TGTGCCAGCAGCTCAGGGGCTCCCGATGGGGGCTACACCTTC. The variable domain in full, with the rest retrieved from reference TRBV13 and TRBJ1-2, is AAGVIQSPRHLIKEKRETATLKCYPIPRHDTVYWYQQGPGQDPQFLISFYEKMQSDKGSIPDRFSAQQFSDYHSELNMSSLELGDSALYFCASSSGAPDGGYTFGSGTRLTVV.